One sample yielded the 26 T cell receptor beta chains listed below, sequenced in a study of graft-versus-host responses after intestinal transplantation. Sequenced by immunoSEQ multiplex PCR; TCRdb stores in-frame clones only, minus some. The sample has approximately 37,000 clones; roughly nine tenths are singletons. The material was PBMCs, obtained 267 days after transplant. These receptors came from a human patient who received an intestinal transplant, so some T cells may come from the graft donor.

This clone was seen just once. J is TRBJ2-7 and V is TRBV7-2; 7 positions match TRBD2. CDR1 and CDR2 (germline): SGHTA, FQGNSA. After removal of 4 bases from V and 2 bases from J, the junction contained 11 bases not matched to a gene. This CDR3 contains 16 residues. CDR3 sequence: CASSYPERGPTYEQYF. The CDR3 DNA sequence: TGTGCCAGCAGCTACCCCGAGCGGGGACCCACCTACGAGCAGTACTTC.

The CDR3 coding sequence is TGTGCCAGCAGCCCAATGATCGGGACAGCCTACGAGCAGTACTTC. It codes for CASSPMIGTAYEQYF. The chain recombines TRBV9 with TRBJ2-7; 7 nucleotides line up with TRBD1. Germline V lookup: CDR1 SGDLS, CDR2 YYNGEE. The J segment lost 2 bases and the V segment lost 4 bases, leaving 9 bases of the junction unmatched. The CDR3 contains 15 residues.

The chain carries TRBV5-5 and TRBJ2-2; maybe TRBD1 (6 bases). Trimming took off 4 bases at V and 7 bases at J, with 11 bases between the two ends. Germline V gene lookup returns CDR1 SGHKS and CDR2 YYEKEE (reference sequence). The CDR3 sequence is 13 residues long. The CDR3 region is CASSLRGCGELFF. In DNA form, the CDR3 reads TGTGCCAGCAGCCTGAGGGGGTGCGGGGAGCTGTTTTTT.

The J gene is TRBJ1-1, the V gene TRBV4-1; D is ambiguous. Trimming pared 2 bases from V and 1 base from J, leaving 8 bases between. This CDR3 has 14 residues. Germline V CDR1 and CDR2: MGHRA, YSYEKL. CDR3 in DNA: TGCGCCAGCAGCCAAATACACGGGAACACTGAAGCTTTCTTT. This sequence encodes CASSQIHGNTEAFF.

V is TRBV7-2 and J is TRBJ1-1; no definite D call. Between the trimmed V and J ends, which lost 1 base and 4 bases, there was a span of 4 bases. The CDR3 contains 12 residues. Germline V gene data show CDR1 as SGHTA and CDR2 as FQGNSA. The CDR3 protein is CASSLVATEAFF. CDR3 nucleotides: TGTGCCAGCAGCTTAGTGGCCACTGAAGCTTTCTTT.

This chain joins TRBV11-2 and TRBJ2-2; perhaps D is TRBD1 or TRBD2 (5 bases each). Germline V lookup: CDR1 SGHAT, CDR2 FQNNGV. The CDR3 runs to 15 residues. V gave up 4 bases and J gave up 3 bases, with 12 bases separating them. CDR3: CASSSGREHTGELFF. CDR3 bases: TGTGCCAGCAGCTCTGGCAGGGAGCACACCGGGGAGCTGTTTTTT.

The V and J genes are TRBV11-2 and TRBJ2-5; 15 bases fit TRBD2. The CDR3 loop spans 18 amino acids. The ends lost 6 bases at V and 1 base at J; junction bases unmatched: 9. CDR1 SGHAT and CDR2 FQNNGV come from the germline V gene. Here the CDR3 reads CASRWPGLAGGPQETQYF. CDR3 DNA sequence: TGTGCCAGCAGGTGGCCGGGACTAGCGGGGGGACCCCAAGAGACCCAGTACTTC.

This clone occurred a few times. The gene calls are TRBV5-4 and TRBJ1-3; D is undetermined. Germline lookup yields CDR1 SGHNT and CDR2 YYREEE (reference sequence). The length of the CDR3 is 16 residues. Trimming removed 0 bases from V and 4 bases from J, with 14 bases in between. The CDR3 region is CASSLDPEPVGNTIYF. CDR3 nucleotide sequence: TGTGCCAGCAGCTTGGACCCTGAGCCGGTGGGAAACACCATATATTTT.

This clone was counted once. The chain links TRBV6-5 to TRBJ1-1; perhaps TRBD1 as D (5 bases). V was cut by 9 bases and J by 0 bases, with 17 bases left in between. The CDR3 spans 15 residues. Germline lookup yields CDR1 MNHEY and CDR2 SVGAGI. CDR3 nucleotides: TGTGCCAGTCATCGGCGCGGGGACGTGAACACTGAAGCTTTCTTT. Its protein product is CASHRRGDVNTEAFF.

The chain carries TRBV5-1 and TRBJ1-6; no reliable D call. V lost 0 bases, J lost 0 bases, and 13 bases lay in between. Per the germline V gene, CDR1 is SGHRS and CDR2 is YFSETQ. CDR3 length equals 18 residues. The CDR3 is CASSLGGTASSYNSPLHF. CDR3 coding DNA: TGCGCCAGCAGCTTGGGGGGAACCGCGAGCTCCTATAATTCACCCCTCCACTTT.

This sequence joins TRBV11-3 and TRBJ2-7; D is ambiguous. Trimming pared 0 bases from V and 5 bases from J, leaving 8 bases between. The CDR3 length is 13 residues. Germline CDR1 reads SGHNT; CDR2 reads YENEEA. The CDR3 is CASSLEEWHEQYF. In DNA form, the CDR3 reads TGTGCCAGCAGCTTAGAGGAGTGGCACGAGCAGTACTTC.

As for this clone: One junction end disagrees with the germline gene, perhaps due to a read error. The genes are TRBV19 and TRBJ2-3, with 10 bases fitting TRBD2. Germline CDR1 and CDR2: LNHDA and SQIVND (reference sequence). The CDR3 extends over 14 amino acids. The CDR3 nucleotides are TGTGCCGGTAGCCTAGCGGGGGGCACAGATACGCAGTATTTT. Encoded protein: CAGSLAGGTDTQYF.

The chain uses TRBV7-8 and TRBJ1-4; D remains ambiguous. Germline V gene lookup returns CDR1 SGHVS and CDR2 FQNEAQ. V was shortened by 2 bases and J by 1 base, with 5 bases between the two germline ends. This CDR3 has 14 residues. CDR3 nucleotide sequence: TGTGCCAGCAGCTTATTCGGAACTAATGAAAAACTGTTTTTT. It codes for CASSLFGTNEKLFF.

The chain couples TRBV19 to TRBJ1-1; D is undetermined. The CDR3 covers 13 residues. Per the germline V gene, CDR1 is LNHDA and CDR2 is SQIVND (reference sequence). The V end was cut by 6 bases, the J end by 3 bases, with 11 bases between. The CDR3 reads CASRPTMDTEAFF. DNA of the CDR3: TGTGCCAGTAGGCCCACCATGGACACTGAAGCTTTCTTT.

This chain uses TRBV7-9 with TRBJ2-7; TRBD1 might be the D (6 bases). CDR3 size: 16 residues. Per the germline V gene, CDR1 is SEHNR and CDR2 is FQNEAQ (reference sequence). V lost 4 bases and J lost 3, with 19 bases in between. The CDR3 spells CASSSSRGTRVYEQYF. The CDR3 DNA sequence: TGTGCCAGCAGCTCCAGTCGAGGGACAAGGGTCTACGAGCAGTACTTC.

This CDR3 is CATSRVLGDGYTF. CDR3 nucleotides: TGTGCCACCAGCAGAGTTCTCGGAGATGGCTACACCTTC. The gene calls are TRBV15 and TRBJ1-2; D gene uncertain. Per germline, CDR1 LNHNV and CDR2 YYDKDF (reference sequence). This CDR3 spans 13 amino acids. The V and J ends lost 1 base and 6 bases respectively, with 9 bases between them.

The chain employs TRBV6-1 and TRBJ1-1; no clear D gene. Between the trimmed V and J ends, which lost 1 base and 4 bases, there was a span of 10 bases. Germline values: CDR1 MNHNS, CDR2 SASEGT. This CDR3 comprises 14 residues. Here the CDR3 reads CASSEEGDITEAFF. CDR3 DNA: TGTGCCAGCAGTGAAGAGGGAGACATCACTGAAGCTTTCTTT.

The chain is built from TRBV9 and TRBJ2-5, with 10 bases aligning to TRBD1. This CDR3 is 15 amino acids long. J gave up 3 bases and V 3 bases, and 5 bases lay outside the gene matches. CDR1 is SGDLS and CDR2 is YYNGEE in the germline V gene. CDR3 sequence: CASSASGTGEETQYF. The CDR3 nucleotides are TGTGCCAGCAGCGCCTCCGGGACAGGGGAAGAGACCCAGTACTTC. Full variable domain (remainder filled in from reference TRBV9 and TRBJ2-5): DSGVTQTPKHLITATGQRVTLRCSPRSGDLSVYWYQQSLDQGLQFLIQYYNGEERAKGNILERFSAQQFPDLHSELNLSSLELGDSALYFCASSASGTGEETQYFGPGTRLLVL.

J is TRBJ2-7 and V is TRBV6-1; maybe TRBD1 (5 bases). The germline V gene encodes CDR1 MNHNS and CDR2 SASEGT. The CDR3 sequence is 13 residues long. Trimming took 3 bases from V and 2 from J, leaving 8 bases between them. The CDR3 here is CASSDRVAYEQYF. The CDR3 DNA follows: TGTGCCAGCAGTGACAGGGTGGCCTACGAGCAGTACTTC.

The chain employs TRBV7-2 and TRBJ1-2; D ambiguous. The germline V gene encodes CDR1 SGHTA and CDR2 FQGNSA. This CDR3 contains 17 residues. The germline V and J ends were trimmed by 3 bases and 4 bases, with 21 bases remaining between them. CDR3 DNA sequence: TGTGCCAGCAGCTTCATGAGCGGAGACGGAAAGACCTATGGCTACACCTTC. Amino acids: CASSFMSGDGKTYGYTF. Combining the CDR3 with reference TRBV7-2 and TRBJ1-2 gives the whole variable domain GAGVSQSPSNKVTEKGKDVELRCDPISGHTALYWYRQSLGQGLEFLIYFQGNSAPDKSGLPSDRFSAERTGGSVSTLTIQRTQQEDSAVYLCASSFMSGDGKTYGYTFGSGTRLTVV.

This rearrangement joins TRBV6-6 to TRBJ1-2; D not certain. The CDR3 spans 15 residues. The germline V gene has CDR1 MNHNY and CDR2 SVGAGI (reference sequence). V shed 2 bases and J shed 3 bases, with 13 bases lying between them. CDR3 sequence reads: CASSYGMRVDYGYTF. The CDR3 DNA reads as TGTGCCAGCAGTTACGGAATGAGGGTGGACTATGGCTACACCTTC.

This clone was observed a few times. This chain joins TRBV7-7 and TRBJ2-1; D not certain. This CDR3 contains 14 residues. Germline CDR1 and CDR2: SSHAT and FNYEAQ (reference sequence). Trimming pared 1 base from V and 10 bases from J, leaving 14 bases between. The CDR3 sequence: CASSLEQWGSEQFF. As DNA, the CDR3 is TGTGCCAGCAGCTTAGAACAGTGGGGTAGCGAGCAGTTCTTC.

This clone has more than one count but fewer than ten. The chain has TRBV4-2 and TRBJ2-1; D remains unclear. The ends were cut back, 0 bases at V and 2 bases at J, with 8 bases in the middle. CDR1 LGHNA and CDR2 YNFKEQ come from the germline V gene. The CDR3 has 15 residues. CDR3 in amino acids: CASSQDRSAYNEQFF. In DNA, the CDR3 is TGTGCCAGCAGCCAAGATCGGTCAGCCTACAATGAGCAGTTCTTC.

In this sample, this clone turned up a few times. CDR3 region: CASSSTSGAPPGELFF. CDR3 nucleotide sequence: TGTGCCAGCAGCTCCACTAGCGGGGCCCCCCCCGGGGAGCTGTTTTTT. The J gene is TRBJ2-2, the V gene TRBV13; 10 nucleotides line up with TRBD2. The J segment lost 6 bases and the V segment lost 4 bases, leaving 8 bases of the junction unmatched. The CDR3 has 16 amino acids. Germline loops: CDR1 PRHDT, CDR2 FYEKMQ (reference sequence).

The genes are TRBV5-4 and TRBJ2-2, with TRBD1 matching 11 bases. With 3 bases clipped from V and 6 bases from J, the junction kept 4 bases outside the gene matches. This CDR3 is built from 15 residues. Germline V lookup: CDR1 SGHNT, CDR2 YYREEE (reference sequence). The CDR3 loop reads CASSSDRGLSGELFF. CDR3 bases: TGTGCCAGCAGCTCGGACAGGGGGCTTTCCGGGGAGCTGTTTTTT. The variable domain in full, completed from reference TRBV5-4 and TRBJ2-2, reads ETGVTQSPTHLIKTRGQQVTLRCSSQSGHNTVSWYQQALGQGPQFIFQYYREEENGRGNFPPRFSGLQFPNYSSELNVNALELDDSALYLCASSSDRGLSGELFFGEGSRLTVL.

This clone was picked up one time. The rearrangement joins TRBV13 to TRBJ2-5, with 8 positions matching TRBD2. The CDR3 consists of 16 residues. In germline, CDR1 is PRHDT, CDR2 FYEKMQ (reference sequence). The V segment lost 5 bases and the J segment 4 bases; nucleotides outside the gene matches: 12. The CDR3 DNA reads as TGTGCCAGCAGCCCTACCCGAACTAGCGGAAGAGAGACCCAGTACTTC. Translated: CASSPTRTSGRETQYF.